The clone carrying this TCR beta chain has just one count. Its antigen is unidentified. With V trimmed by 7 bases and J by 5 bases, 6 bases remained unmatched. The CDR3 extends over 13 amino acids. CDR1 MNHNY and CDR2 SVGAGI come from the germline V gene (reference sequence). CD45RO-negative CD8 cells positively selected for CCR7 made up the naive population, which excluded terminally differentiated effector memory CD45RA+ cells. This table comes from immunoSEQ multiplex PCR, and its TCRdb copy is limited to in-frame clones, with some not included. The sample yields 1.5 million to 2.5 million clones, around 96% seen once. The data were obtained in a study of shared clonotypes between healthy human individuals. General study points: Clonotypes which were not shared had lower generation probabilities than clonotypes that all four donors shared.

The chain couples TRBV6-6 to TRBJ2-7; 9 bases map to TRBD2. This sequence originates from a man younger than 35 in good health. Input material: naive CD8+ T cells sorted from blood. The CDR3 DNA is TGTGCCAGCAATCCTAGCGGGATCGACGAGCAGTACTTC. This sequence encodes CASNPSGIDEQYF.